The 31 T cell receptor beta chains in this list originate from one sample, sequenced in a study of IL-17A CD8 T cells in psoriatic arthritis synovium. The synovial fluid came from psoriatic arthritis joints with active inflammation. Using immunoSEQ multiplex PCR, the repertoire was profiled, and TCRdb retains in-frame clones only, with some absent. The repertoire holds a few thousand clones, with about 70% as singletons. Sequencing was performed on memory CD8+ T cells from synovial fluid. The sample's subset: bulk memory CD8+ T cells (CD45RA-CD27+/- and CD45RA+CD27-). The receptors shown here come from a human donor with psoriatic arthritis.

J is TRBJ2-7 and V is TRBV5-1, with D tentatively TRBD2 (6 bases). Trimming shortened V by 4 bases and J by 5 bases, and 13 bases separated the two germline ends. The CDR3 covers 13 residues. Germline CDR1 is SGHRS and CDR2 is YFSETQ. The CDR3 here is CASSPTPSDEQYF. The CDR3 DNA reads TGCGCCAGCAGCCCAACGCCTAGCGACGAGCAGTACTTC.

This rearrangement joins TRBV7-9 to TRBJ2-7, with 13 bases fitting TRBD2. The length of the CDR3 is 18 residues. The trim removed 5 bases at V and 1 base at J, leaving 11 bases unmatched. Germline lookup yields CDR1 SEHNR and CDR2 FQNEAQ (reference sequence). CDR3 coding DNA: TGTGCCAGCAGCCCATCGGGACTAGCGGGACATGATTCCTACGAGCAGTACTTC. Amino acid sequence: CASSPSGLAGHDSYEQYF.

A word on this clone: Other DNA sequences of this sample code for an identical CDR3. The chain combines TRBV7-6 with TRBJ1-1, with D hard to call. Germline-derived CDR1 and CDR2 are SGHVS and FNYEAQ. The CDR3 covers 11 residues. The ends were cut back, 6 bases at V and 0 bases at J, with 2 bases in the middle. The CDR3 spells CASRMNTEAFF. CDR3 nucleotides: TGTGCCAGCAGGATGAACACTGAAGCTTTCTTT.

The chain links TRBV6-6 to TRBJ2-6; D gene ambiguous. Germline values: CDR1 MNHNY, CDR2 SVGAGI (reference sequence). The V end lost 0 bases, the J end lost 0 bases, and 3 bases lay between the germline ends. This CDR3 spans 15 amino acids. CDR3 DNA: TGTGCCAGCAGTTACTCGAGCTCTGGGGCCAACGTCCTGACTTTC. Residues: CASSYSSSGANVLTF.

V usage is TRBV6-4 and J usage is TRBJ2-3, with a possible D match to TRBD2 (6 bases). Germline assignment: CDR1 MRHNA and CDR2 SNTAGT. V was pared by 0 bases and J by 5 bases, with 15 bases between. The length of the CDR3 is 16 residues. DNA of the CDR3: TGTGCCAGCAGTGACTCTACCAGCGGGTGGATAGATACGCAGTATTTT. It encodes CASSDSTSGWIDTQYF.

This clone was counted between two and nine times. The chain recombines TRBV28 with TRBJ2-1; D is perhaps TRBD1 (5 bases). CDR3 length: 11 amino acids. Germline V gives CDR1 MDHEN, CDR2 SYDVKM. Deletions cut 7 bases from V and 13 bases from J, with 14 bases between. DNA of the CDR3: TGTGCCAGCACCTTAGGGGCTGATCAGTTCTTC. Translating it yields CASTLGADQFF. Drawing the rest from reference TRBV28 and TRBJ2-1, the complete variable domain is DVKVTQSSRYLVKRTGEKVFLECVQDMDHENMFWYRQDPGLGLRLIYFSYDVKMKEKGDIPEGYSVSREKKERFSLILESASTNQTSMYLCASTLGADQFFGPGTRLTVL.

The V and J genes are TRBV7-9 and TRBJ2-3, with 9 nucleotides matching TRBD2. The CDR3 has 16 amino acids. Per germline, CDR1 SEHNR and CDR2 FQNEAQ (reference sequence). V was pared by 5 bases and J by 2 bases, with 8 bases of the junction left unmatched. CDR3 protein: CASSPWTSADTDTQYF. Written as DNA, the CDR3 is TGTGCCAGCAGCCCCTGGACTAGCGCCGACACAGATACGCAGTATTTT.

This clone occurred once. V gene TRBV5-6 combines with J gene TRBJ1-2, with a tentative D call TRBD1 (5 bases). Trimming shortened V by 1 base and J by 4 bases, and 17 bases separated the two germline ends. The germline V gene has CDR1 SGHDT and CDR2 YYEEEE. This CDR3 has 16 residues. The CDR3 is CASSLWASWDRYGYTF. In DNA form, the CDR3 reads TGTGCCAGCAGCTTGTGGGCGTCGTGGGACCGCTATGGCTACACCTTC. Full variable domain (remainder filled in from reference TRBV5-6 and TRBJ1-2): DAGVTQSPTHLIKTRGQQVTLRCSPKSGHDTVSWYQQALGQGPQFIFQYYEEEERQRGNFPDRFSGHQFPNYSSELNVNALLLGDSALYLCASSLWASWDRYGYTFGSGTRLTVV.

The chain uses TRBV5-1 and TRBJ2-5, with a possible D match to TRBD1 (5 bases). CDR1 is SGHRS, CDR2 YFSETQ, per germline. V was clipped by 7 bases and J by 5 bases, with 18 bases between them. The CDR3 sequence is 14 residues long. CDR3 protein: CASAQLSRAETQYF. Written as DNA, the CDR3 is TGCGCCAGCGCCCAGTTGTCCAGGGCCGAGACCCAGTACTTC.

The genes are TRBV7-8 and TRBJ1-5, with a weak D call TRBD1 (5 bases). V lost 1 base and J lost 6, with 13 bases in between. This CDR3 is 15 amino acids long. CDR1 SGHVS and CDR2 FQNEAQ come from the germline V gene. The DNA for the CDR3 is TGTGCCAGCAGCTTAGAGAGGGGCGCAAGTCAGCCCCAGCATTTT. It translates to CASSLERGASQPQHF.

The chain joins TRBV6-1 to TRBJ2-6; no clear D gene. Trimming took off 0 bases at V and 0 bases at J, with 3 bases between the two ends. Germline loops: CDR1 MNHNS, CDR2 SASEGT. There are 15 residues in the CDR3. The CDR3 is CASSEAGSGANVLTF. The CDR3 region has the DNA TGTGCCAGCAGTGAAGCGGGCTCTGGGGCCAACGTCCTGACTTTC.

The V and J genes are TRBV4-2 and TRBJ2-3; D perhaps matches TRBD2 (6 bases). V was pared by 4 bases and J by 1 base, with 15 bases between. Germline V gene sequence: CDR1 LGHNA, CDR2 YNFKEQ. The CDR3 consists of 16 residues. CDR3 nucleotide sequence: TGTGCCAGCAGCCCCGAGTGGGGCGGGGGCACAGATACGCAGTATTTT. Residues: CASSPEWGGGTDTQYF.

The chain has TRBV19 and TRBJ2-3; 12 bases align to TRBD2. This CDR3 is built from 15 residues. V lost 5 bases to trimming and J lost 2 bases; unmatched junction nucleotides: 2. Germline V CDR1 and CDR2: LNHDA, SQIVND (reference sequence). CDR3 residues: CASSWTSGDTDTQYF. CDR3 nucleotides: TGTGCCAGTAGTTGGACTAGCGGGGACACAGATACGCAGTATTTT.

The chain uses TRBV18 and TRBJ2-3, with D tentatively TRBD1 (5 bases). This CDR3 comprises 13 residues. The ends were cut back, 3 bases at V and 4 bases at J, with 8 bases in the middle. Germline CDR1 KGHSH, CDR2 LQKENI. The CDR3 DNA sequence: TGTGCCAGCTCACCCCAGGGCGCAGATACGCAGTATTTT. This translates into CASSPQGADTQYF.

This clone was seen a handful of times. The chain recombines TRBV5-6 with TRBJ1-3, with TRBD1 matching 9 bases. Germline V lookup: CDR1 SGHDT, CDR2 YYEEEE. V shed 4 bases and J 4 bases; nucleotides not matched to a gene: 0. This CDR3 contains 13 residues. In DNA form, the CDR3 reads TGTGCCAGCAGCGGGACAGGGGGAAACACCATATATTTT. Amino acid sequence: CASSGTGGNTIYF.

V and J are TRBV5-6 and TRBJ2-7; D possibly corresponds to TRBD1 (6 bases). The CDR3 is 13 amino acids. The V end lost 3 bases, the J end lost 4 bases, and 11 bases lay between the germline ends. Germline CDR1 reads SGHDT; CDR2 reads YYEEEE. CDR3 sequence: CASSSTGEYEQYF. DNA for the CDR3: TGTGCCAGCAGCTCGACAGGAGAGTACGAGCAGTACTTC.

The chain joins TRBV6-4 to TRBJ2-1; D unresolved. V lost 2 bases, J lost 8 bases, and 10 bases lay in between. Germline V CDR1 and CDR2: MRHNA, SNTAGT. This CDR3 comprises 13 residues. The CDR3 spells CASSDQAEDEQFF. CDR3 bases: TGTGCCAGCAGTGACCAGGCCGAGGATGAGCAGTTCTTC.

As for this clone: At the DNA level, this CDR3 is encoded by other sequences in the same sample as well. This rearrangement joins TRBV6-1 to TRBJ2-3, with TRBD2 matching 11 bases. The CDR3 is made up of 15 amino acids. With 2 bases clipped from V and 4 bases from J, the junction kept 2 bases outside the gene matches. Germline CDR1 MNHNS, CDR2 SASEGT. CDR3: CASSELAGGPDTQYF. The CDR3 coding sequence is TGTGCCAGCAGTGAACTAGCGGGAGGCCCAGATACGCAGTATTTT.

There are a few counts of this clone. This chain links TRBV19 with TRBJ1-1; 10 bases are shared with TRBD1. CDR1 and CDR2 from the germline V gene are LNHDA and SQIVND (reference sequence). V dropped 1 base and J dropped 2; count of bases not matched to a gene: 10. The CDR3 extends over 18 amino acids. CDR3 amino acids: CASSIGQGQGLANTEAFF. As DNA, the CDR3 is TGTGCCAGTAGTATAGGGCAGGGACAGGGGTTAGCCAACACTGAAGCTTTCTTT.

The CDR3, as DNA: TGTGCCAGCAGCCAAGATCCGGCAGGGAGCGGCAATGAGCAGTTCTTC. Protein product: CASSQDPAGSGNEQFF. This chain connects TRBV4-2 to TRBJ2-1, with D possibly being TRBD1 or TRBD2 (5 bases each). Germline CDR1 is LGHNA and CDR2 is YNFKEQ. The V end lost 0 bases, the J end lost 6 bases, and 15 bases lay between the germline ends. CDR3 length: 16 residues.

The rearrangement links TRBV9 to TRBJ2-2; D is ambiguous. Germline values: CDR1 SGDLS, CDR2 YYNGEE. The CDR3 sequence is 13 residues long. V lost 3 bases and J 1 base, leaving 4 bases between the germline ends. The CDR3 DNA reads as TGTGCCAGCAGCGGGGGGAACACCGGGGAGCTGTTTTTT. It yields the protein CASSGGNTGELFF. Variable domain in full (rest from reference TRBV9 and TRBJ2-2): DSGVTQTPKHLITATGQRVTLRCSPRSGDLSVYWYQQSLDQGLQFLIQYYNGEERAKGNILERFSAQQFPDLHSELNLSSLELGDSALYFCASSGGNTGELFFGEGSRLTVL.

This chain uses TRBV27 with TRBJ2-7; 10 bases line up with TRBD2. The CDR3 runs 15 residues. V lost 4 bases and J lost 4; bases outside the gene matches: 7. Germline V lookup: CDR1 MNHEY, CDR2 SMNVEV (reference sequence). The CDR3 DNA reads TGTGCCAGCAGTTCCCTAGCGGGAGTACAGTACGAGCAGTACTTC. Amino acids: CASSSLAGVQYEQYF.

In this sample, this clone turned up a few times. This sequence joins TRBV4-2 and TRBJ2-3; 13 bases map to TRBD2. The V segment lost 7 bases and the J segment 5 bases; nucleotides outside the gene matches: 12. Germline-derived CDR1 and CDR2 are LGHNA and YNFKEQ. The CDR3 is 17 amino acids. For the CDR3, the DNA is TGTGCCAGCACCATTGAGCCGGGACTAGCGGGAAAAGATACGCAGTATTTT. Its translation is CASTIEPGLAGKDTQYF.

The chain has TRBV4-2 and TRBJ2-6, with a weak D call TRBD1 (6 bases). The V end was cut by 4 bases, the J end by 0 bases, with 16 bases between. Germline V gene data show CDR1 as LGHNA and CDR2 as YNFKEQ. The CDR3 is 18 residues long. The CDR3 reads CASSPSRGSNSGANVLTF. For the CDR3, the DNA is TGTGCCAGCAGCCCCAGCAGGGGATCTAACTCTGGGGCCAACGTCCTGACTTTC.

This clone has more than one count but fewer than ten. The CDR3 DNA is TGTGCCAGCAGTCTTACGGACAACCTGGGTTCTGGAAACACCATATATTTT. Translating gives CASSLTDNLGSGNTIYF. This sequence joins TRBV27 and TRBJ1-3, with D possibly being TRBD1 (5 bases). V was cut by 5 bases and J by 1 base, with 18 bases left in between. The CDR3 totals 17 residues. Germline V gives CDR1 MNHEY, CDR2 SMNVEV (reference sequence).

The CDR3, as DNA: TGCGCCAGCAATGGGGGAAGTTTCAGGACAGACAACCCTAACTATGGCTACACCTTC. Protein: CASNGGSFRTDNPNYGYTF. V and J are TRBV10-2 and TRBJ1-2; a weak D match, TRBD1 (6 bases). The V end lost 7 bases, the J end lost 0 bases, and 27 bases lay between the germline ends. The germline V gene has CDR1 WSHSY and CDR2 SAAADI. The CDR3 is 19 amino acids.

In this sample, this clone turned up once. In DNA, the CDR3 is TGTGCCAGTAGTATAGATCTGCAGGGCCTGGGCAATCAGCCCCAGCATTTT. Translating gives CASSIDLQGLGNQPQHF. The chain is built from TRBV19 and TRBJ1-5; a weak D match, TRBD1 (5 bases). This CDR3 contains 17 residues. CDR1 and CDR2 (germline): LNHDA, SQIVND (reference sequence). V lost 0 bases to trimming and J lost 2 bases, with 14 bases between them.

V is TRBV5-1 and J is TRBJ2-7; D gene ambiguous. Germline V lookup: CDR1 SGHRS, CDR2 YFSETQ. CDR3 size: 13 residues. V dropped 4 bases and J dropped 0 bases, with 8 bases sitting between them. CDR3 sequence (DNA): TGCGCCAGCAGCCAGGTGCCCTCCTACGAGCAGTACTTC. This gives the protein CASSQVPSYEQYF. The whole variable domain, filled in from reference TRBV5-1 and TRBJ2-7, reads KAGVTQTPRYLIKTRGQQVTLSCSPISGHRSVSWYQQTPGQGLQFLFEYFSETQRNKGNFPGRFSGRQFSNSRSEMNVSTLELGDSALYLCASSQVPSYEQYFGPGTRLTVT.

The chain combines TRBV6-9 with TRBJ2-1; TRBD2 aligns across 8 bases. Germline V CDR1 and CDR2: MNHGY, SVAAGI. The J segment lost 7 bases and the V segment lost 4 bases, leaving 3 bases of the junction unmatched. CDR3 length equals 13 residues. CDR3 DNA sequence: TGTGCCAGCAGTTCGGGAGGGTTGAATGAGCAGTTCTTC. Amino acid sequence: CASSSGGLNEQFF.

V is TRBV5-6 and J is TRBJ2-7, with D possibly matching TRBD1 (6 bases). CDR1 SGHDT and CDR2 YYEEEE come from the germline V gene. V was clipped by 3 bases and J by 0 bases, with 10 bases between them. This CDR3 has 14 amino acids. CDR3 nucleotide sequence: TGTGCCAGCAGCTCACAGGGATACTCCTACGAGCAGTACGTC. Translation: CASSSQGYSYEQYV.

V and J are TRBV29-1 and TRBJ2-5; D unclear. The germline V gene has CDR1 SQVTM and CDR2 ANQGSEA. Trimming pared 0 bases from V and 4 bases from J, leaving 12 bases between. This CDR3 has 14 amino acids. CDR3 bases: TGCAGCGTTGAAGATGTCAGGATATTAGAGACCCAGTACTTC. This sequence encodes CSVEDVRILETQYF. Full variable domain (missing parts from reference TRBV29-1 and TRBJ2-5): SAVISQKPSRDICQRGTSLTIQCQVDSQVTMMFWYRQQPGQSLTLIATANQGSEATYESGFVIDKFPISRPNLTFSTLTVSNMSPEDSSIYLCSVEDVRILETQYFGPGTRLLVL.